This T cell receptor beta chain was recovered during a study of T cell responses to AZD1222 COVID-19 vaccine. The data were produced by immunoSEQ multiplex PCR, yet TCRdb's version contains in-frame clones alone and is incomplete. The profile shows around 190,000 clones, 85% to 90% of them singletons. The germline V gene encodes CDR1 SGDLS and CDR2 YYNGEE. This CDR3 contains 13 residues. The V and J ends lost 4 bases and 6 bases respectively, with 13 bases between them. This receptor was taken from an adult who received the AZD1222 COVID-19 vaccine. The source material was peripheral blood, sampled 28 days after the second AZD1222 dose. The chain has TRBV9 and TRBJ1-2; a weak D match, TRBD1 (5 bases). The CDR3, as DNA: TGTGCCAGCAGCCTAAGGGGTTCCGATGGCTACACCTTC. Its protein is CASSLRGSDGYTF.